A single sample gave rise to the 22 T cell receptor beta chains below, sequenced in a study of T cell responses to AZD1222 COVID-19 vaccine. Profiling relied on immunoSEQ multiplex PCR, and the TCRdb table lists in-frame clones only, not all of them. The sample lists roughly 110,000 clones; roughly 87% were seen once. The sequencing here drew on peripheral blood, taken on day 0 of AZD1222 vaccination. The origin of the receptors is an adult in good health.

J is TRBJ2-2 and V is TRBV4-3, with TRBD2 matching over 10 bases. The V gene's germline CDR1 is LGHNA and CDR2 YSLEER. The CDR3 spans 17 residues. With V trimmed by 0 bases and J by 3 bases, 4 bases remained unmatched. Here the CDR3 reads CASSQDGSGRDTGELFF. CDR3 nucleotides: TGCGCCAGCAGCCAAGATGGGAGCGGGAGGGACACCGGGGAGCTGTTTTTT.

The chain employs TRBV13 and TRBJ2-6; 11 bases map to TRBD2. The ends lost 2 bases at V and 1 base at J; junction bases unmatched: 10. The CDR3 spans 20 residues. Per the germline V gene, CDR1 is PRHDT and CDR2 is FYEKMQ (reference sequence). DNA for the CDR3: TGTGCCAGCAGCTTAAAGGCCATACTAGCGGGGGCTTCTGGGGCCAACGTCCTGACTTTC. Its translation: CASSLKAILAGASGANVLTF.

The chain couples TRBV6-2 or TRBV6-3 to TRBJ2-1; D gene unclear. This CDR3 region has 13 residues. Trimming pared 4 bases from V and 3 bases from J, leaving 7 bases between. CDR1 and CDR2 from the germline V gene are MNHEY and SVGEGT. The CDR3 here is CASSSANYNEQFF. CDR3 sequence (DNA): TGTGCCAGCAGTTCGGCCAACTACAATGAGCAGTTCTTC.

This clone was seen more than once but under ten times. The chain recombines TRBV30 with TRBJ1-3; D ambiguous. The CDR3 covers 15 residues. Trimming removed 0 bases at V and 0 bases at J, with 9 bases between. The germline CDR1 and CDR2 sequences are GTSNPN and SVGIG (reference sequence). CDR3 sequence: CAWSVSRLSGNTIYF. The CDR3 DNA sequence: TGTGCCTGGAGTGTATCCAGGCTCTCTGGAAACACCATATATTTT.

This rearrangement joins TRBV7-9 to TRBJ1-3; unclear D gene. This CDR3 is built from 13 residues. V lost 5 bases and J lost 4, with 9 bases in between. Germline CDR1 reads SEHNR; CDR2 reads FQNEAQ (reference sequence). The CDR3 loop is CASSARPGNTIYF. DNA for the CDR3: TGTGCCAGCAGCGCGAGACCGGGAAACACCATATATTTT.

This sequence joins TRBV10-3 and TRBJ1-5; no reliable D call. Trimming cost V 11 bases and J 5 bases, with 22 bases left between them. Germline V lookup: CDR1 ENHRY, CDR2 SYGVKD. CDR3 length: 15 residues. The CDR3 region is CAPPCFGVGDQPQHF. DNA of the CDR3: TGTGCCCCACCATGTTTTGGCGTTGGGGATCAGCCCCAGCATTTT.

The V call is TRBV29-1, the J call TRBJ1-1; no firm D call. Trimming removed 7 bases from V and 1 base from J, with 4 bases in between. Germline V gene data show CDR1 as SQVTM and CDR2 as ANQGSEA. CDR3 length equals 10 residues. CDR3 DNA: TGCAGCGCGCGGAACACTGAAGCTTTCTTT. Translating gives CSARNTEAFF.

The rearrangement links TRBV29-1 to TRBJ1-1; 9 nucleotides line up with TRBD1. V dropped 7 bases and J dropped 5; count of bases not matched to a gene: 14. CDR3 length equals 15 residues. Germline V gene lookup returns CDR1 SQVTM and CDR2 ANQGSEA. This chain's CDR3 is CSARWDRVGGTEAFF. CDR3 in DNA: TGCAGCGCGCGCTGGGACAGGGTAGGAGGAACTGAAGCTTTCTTT. Variable domain in full (rest from reference TRBV29-1 and TRBJ1-1): SAVISQKPSRDICQRGTSLTIQCQVDSQVTMMFWYRQQPGQSLTLIATANQGSEATYESGFVIDKFPISRPNLTFSTLTVSNMSPEDSSIYLCSARWDRVGGTEAFFGQGTRLTVV.

The gene calls are TRBV9 and TRBJ2-1; D ambiguous. The V gene's germline CDR1 is SGDLS and CDR2 YYNGEE. The CDR3 runs 19 residues. Trimming shortened V by 0 bases and J by 0 bases, and 19 bases separated the two germline ends. The CDR3 loop reads CASSVGFGPNIDSYNEQFF. Here the CDR3 DNA reads TGTGCCAGCAGCGTAGGGTTTGGACCGAACATAGACTCCTACAATGAGCAGTTCTTC.

This chain links TRBV5-1 with TRBJ1-1; no firm D call. Per germline, CDR1 SGHRS and CDR2 YFSETQ. V was pared by 2 bases and J by 0 bases, with 11 bases between. This CDR3 comprises 15 residues. CDR3 DNA sequence: TGCGCCAGCAGCTTTGATCCCGGGATGAACACTGAAGCTTTCTTT. As protein: CASSFDPGMNTEAFF.

The chain uses TRBV7-2 and TRBJ1-4; TRBD1 agrees at 8 bases. The CDR3 length is 15 residues. The germline V gene encodes CDR1 SGHTA and CDR2 FQGNSA. J lost 7 bases, V lost 5 bases, and 9 bases had no gene match. The chain's CDR3 is CASSPQGAGVEKLFF. Here the CDR3 DNA reads TGTGCCAGCAGCCCCCAGGGGGCTGGGGTTGAAAAACTGTTTTTT.

The rearrangement uses TRBV4-2 and TRBJ1-2; D gene unclear. CDR1 and CDR2 (germline): LGHNA, YNFKEQ. Trimming took 0 bases from V and 2 from J, leaving 10 bases between them. The CDR3 consists of 15 residues. CDR3 sequence reads: CASSQDTKANYGYTF. The CDR3 DNA follows: TGTGCCAGCAGCCAAGATACAAAAGCGAACTATGGCTACACCTTC.

The chain uses TRBV5-4 and TRBJ1-2; D may be TRBD1 (5 bases). The germline gives CDR1 SGHNT, CDR2 YYREEE (reference sequence). The CDR3 contains 14 residues. The V gene lost 2 bases and the J gene lost 6 bases, with 14 bases spanning the gap. CDR3 sequence reads: CASSFSRGFDGYTF. The CDR3 coding sequence is TGTGCCAGCAGCTTCTCGAGGGGCTTCGATGGCTACACCTTC. The entire variable domain, with the rest obtained from reference TRBV5-4 and TRBJ1-2, is as follows: ETGVTQSPTHLIKTRGQQVTLRCSSQSGHNTVSWYQQALGQGPQFIFQYYREEENGRGNFPPRFSGLQFPNYSSELNVNALELDDSALYLCASSFSRGFDGYTFGSGTRLTVV.

The rearrangement uses TRBV5-1 and TRBJ1-4, with 9 bases matching TRBD1. In germline, CDR1 is SGHRS, CDR2 YFSETQ. J was trimmed by 8 bases and V by 5 bases; bases with no gene match: 7. The CDR3 is made up of 14 amino acids. The CDR3 DNA is TGCGCCAGCAGAACCGGGACAGGGACCGAAAAACTGTTTTTT. The encoded protein is CASRTGTGTEKLFF.

Only one count was recorded for this clone. V usage is TRBV27 and J usage is TRBJ1-5, with 9 nucleotides matching TRBD1. Germline values: CDR1 MNHEY, CDR2 SMNVEV (reference sequence). The CDR3 sequence is 14 residues long. The V segment lost 5 bases and the J segment 6 bases; nucleotides outside the gene matches: 5. Here the CDR3 reads CASSPTGGSQPQHF. DNA for the CDR3: TGTGCCAGCAGTCCTACAGGGGGCTCTCAGCCCCAGCATTTT.

The chain employs TRBV9 and TRBJ2-1; D is perhaps TRBD1 (6 bases). CDR3 length equals 16 residues. Trimming left V 4 bases short and J 2 bases short, with 16 bases between. Germline assignment: CDR1 SGDLS and CDR2 YYNGEE. The CDR3 DNA sequence: TGTGCCAGCAGCTATAACCGGGACAACCCCTACAATGAGCAGTTCTTC. This encodes CASSYNRDNPYNEQFF.

This clone was seen once. This chain links TRBV21-1 with TRBJ2-2; the listed D gene, TRBD2, was not tested against the DNA. TRBV21-1 is flagged as a pseudogene. The CDR3 sequence is 17 residues long. The CDR3 DNA reads as TGTGCCAGCAGCAAAGGGTATACGTCCTCGAGGACCGGGGAGCTGTTTTTT. Translating it yields CASSKGYTSSRTGELFF.

This chain joins TRBV3-1 (or the pseudogene TRBV3-2) and TRBJ1-2, with 9 nucleotides matching TRBD1. The CDR3 contains 16 residues. V lost 3 bases and J lost 8; bases outside the gene matches: 13. Looked up from germline, CDR1 is LGHDT and CDR2 is YNNKEL (reference sequence). The CDR3 coding sequence is TGTGCCAGCAGCCAGCTTTCTTCACAGGGGGCAGGAGGCTACACCTTC. It encodes CASSQLSSQGAGGYTF.

The rearrangement uses TRBV9 and TRBJ2-7; the match to TRBD2 covers 13 bases. This CDR3 has 15 residues. Germline loops: CDR1 SGDLS, CDR2 YYNGEE. Trimming cost V 4 bases and J 2 bases; bases outside gene matches: 3. CDR3 nucleotides: TGTGCCAGCAGCATCGGACTAGCGGGGGCCTACGAGCAGTACTTC. Protein product: CASSIGLAGAYEQYF.

This clone was found a few times. V and J are TRBV4-2 and TRBJ1-4; tentatively, D is TRBD1 (6 bases). The CDR3 has 15 residues. The germline V gene has CDR1 LGHNA and CDR2 YNFKEQ. V was pared by 0 bases and J by 5 bases, with 10 bases between. The CDR3 sequence: CASSQERQGNEKLFF. The CDR3 region has the DNA TGTGCCAGCAGCCAAGAAAGGCAGGGGAATGAAAAACTGTTTTTT.

This chain uses TRBV14 with TRBJ2-7; tentative D call: TRBD2 (5 bases). The CDR3 consists of 12 residues. Trimming left V 4 bases short and J 4 bases short, with 8 bases between. CDR1 SGHDN and CDR2 FVKESK come from the germline V gene. CDR3 coding DNA: TGTGCCAGCAGCCCGGGATCATACGAGCAGTACTTC. The encoded protein is CASSPGSYEQYF.

The gene calls are TRBV5-1 and TRBJ2-2; D gene uncertain. Germline lookup yields CDR1 SGHRS and CDR2 YFSETQ. The CDR3 runs to 14 residues. Deletions cut 1 base from V and 2 bases from J, with 6 bases between. The CDR3 DNA follows: TGCGCCAGCAGCTTGTTAGGAAACACCGGGGAGCTGTTTTTT. Translated: CASSLLGNTGELFF.